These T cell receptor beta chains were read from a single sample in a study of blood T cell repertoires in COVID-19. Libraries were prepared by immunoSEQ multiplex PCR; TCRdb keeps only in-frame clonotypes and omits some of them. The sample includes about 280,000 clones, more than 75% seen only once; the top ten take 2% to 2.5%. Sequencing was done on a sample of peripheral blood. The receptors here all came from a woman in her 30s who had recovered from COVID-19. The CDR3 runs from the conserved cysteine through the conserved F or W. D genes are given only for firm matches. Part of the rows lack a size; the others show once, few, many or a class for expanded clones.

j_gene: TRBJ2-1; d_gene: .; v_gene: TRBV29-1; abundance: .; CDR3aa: CSVEIGTYNEQFF; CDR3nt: TGCAGCGTTGAAATTGGGACTTACAATGAGCAGTTCTTC
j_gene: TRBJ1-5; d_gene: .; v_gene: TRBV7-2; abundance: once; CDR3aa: CASSLHGQYSNQPQHF; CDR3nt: TGTGCCAGCAGCCTCCACGGACAGTATAGCAATCAGCCCCAGCATTTT
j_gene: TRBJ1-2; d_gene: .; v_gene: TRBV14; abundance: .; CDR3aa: CASSQDTRAPRYGYTF; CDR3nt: TGTGCCAGCAGCCAAGATACTAGGGCCCCACGCTACGGCTACACCTTC
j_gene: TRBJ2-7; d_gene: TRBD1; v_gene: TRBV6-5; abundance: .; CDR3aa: CASSDRGYEQYF; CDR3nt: TGTGCCAGCTCTGACAGGGGTTACGAGCAGTACTTC
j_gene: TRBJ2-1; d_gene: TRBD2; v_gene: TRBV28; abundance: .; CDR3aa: CASGQAGGRNEQFF; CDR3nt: TGTGCCAGCGGACAAGCGGGAGGTCGCAATGAGCAGTTCTTC
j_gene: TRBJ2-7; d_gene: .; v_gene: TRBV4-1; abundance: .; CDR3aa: CASSHLGANYEQYF; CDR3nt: TGCGCCAGCAGCCACTTAGGGGCTAACTACGAGCAGTACTTC
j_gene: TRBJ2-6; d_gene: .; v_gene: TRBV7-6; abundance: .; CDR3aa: CASSPWAGGANVLTF; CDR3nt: TGTGCCAGCAGTCCCTGGGCGGGAGGGGCCAACGTCCTGACTTTC
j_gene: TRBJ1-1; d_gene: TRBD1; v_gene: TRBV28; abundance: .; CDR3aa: CASTPTGYFPTEAFF; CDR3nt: TGTGCCAGCACCCCGACAGGGTATTTTCCCACTGAAGCTTTCTTT
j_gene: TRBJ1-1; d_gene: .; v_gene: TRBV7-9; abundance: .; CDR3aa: CASSLDSRRTEAFF; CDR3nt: TGTGCCAGCAGCTTAGATTCGAGGAGAACTGAAGCTTTCTTT
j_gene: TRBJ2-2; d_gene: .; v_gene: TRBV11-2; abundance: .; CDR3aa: CASSSRGAVTGELFF; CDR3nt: TGTGCCAGCAGCTCCAGGGGGGCTGTTACCGGGGAGCTGTTTTTT
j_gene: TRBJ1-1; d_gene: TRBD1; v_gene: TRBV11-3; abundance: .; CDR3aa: CASSSTGANTEAFF; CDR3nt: TGTGCCAGCAGCTCTACAGGGGCGAACACTGAAGCTTTCTTT
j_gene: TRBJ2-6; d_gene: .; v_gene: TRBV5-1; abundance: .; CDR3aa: CASSLVLRVSGANVLTF; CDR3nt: TGCGCCAGCAGCTTGGTACTACGAGTCTCTGGGGCCAACGTCCTGACTTTC
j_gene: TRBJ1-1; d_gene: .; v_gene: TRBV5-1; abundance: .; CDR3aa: CASSLEGREAFF; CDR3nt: TGCGCCAGCAGCTTGGAGGGGCGGGAAGCTTTCTTT
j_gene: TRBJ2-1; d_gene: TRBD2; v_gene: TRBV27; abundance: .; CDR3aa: CASSLRGEQFF; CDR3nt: TGTGCCAGCAGTTTGCGGGGGGAACAGTTCTTC
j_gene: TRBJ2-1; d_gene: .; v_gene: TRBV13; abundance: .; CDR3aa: CASGAPSEVLEQFF; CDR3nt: TGTGCCAGCGGCGCCCCCTCTGAGGTCCTTGAGCAGTTCTTC
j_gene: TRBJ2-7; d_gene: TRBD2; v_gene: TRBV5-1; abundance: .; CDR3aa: CASSPGTSGTYEQYF; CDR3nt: TGCGCCAGCAGCCCCGGGACTAGCGGGACTTACGAGCAGTACTTC
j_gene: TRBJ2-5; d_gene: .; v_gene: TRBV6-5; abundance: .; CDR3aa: CASEVALGETQYF; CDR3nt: TGTGCCAGCGAGGTAGCATTGGGAGAGACCCAGTACTTC
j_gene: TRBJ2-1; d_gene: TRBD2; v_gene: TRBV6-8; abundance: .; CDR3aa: CASSLSGLAGIRGGEQFF; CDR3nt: TGTGCCAGCAGCCTCTCGGGACTAGCGGGGATTCGGGGGGGTGAGCAGTTCTTC
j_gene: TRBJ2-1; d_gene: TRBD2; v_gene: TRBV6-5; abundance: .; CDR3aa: CASRQLTSGSDEQFF; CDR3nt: TGTGCCAGCAGGCAACTGACTAGCGGGAGCGATGAGCAGTTCTTC